This T cell receptor (beta chain) was found in a study of spatial heterogeneity in lung cancer. Study at large: Sequencing consistently turned up more beta-chain sequences than alpha-chain sequences.

TCRdb analysed the 5' RACE reads with MiXCR anew, one entry per CDR3 protein. The repertoire holds roughly 2,000 distinct CDR3 sequences, under 25% seen once, with approximately 23% in the top ten. Deletions cut 3 bases from V and 1 base from J, with 9 bases between. From germline, CDR1 is SGHTA and CDR2 FQGTGA. The CDR3 is 15 amino acids. The time point: sample taken at primary tumor resection. TCRs were sequenced from unsorted whole RNA of tumor, nontumor lung or PBMC. The source is a male donor with early-stage non-small cell lung cancer. The chain carries TRBV7-3 and TRBJ2-2; D uncertain. Sequenced here: normal lung tissue next to the tumor, sampled at surgery. This chain's CDR3 is CASSLDGRNTGELFF. The DNA of the CDR3 is TGTGCCAGCAGCTTGGACGGGCGGAACACCGGGGAGCTGTTTTTT.